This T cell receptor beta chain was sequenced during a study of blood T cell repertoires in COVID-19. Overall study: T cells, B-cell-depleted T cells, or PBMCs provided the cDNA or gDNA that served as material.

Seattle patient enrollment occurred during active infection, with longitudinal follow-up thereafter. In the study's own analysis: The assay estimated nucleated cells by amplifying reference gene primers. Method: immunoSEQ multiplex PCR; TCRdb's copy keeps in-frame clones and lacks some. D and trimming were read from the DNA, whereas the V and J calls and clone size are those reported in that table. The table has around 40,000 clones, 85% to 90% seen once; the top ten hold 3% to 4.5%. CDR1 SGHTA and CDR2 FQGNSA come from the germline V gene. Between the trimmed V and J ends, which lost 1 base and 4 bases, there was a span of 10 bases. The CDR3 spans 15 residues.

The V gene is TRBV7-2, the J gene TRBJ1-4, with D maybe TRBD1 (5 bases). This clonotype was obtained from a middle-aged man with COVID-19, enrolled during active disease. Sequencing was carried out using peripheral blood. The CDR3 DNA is TGTGCCAGCAGCTTAGGAGGCCAGGGTAATGAAAAACTGTTTTTT. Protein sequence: CASSLGGQGNEKLFF.